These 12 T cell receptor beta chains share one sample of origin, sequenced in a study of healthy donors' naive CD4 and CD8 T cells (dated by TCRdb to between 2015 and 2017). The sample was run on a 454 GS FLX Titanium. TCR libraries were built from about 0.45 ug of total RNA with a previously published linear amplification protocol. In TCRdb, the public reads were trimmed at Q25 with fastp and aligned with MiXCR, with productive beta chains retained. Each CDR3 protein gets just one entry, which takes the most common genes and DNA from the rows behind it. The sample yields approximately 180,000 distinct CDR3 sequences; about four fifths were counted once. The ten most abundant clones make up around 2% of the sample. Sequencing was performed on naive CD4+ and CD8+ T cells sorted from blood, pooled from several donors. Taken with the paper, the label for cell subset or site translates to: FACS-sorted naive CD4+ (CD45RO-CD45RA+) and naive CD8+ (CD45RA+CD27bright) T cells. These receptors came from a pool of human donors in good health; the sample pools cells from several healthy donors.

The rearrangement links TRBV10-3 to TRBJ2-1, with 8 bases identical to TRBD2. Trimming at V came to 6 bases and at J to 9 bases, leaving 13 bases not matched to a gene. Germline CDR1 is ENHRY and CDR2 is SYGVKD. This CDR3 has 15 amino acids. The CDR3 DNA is TGTGCCATCAGCCCGAGAGGGGGACTAGGGAGTGAGCAGTTCTTC. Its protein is CAISPRGGLGSEQFF.

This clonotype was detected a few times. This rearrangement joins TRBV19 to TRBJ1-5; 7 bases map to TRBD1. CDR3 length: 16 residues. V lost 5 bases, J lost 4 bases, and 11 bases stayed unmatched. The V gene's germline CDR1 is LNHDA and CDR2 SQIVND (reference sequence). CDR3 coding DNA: TGTGCCAGTAGTCTATTGACAGGGAACCTTAATCAGCCCCAGCATTTT. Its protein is CASSLLTGNLNQPQHF.

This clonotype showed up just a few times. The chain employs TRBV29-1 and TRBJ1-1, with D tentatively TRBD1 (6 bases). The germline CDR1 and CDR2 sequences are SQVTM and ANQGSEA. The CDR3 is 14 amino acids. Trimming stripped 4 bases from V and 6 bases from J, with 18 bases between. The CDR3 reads CSVGRQDFPAEAFF. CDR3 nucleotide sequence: TGCAGCGTTGGTAGACAGGATTTCCCAGCTGAAGCTTTCTTT.

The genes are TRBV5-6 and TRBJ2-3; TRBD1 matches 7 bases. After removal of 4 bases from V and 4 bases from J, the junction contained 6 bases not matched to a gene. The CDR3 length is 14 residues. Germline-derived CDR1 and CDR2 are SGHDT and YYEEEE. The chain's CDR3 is CASSLRQGPDTQYF. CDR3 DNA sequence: TGTGCCAGCAGCCTACGACAGGGACCAGATACGCAGTATTTT.

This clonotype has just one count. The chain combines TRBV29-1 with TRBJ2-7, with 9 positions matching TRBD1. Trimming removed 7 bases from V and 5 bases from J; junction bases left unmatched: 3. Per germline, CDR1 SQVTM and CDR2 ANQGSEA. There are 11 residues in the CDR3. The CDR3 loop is CSGDRGNEQYF. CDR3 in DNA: TGCAGCGGCGACAGGGGGAACGAGCAGTACTTC.

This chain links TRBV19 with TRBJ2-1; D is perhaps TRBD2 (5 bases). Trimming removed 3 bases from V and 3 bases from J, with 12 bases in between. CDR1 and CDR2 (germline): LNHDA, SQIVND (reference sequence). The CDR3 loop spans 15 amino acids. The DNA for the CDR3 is TGTGCCAGTAGTATGGAGGCAGAATTCTACAATGAGCAGTTCTTC. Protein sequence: CASSMEAEFYNEQFF.

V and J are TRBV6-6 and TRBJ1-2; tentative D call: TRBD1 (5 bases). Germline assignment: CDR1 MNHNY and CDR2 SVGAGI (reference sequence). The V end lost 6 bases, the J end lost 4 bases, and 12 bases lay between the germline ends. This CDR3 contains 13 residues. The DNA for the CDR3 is TGTGCCAGCAGGGTAGGGGACGGCTATGGCTACACCTTC. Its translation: CASRVGDGYGYTF.

DNA for the CDR3: TGTGCCAGCTCATTTCAGACAGTCCAAGAGACCCAGTACTTC. This encodes CASSFQTVQETQYF. The gene calls are TRBV18 and TRBJ2-5, with a weak D call TRBD1 (5 bases). The V end lost 5 bases, the J end lost 1 base, and 11 bases lay between the germline ends. This CDR3 is 14 amino acids long. Looked up from germline, CDR1 is KGHSH and CDR2 is LQKENI.

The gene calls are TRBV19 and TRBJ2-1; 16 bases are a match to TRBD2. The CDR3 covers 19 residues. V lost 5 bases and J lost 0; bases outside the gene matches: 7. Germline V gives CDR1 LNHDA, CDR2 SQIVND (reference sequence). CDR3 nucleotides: TGTGCCAGTAGTCTGCCGGGACTAGCGGGAGGGCGCTCCTACAATGAGCAGTTCTTC. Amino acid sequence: CASSLPGLAGGRSYNEQFF.

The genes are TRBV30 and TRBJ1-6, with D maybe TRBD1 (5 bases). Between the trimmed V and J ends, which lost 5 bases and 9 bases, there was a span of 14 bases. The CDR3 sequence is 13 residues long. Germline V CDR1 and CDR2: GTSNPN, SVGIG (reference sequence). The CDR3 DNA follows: TGTGCCTGGGCAGTCCAGGGCCGTTCACCCCTCCACTTT. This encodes CAWAVQGRSPLHF.

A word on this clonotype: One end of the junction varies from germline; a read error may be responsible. The CDR3 reads CAGSTGTEETQYF. For the CDR3, the DNA is TGTGCCGGCAGTACCGGGACCGAAGAGACCCAGTACTTC. The chain couples TRBV6-5 to TRBJ2-5; D possibly matches TRBD1 or TRBD2 (5 bases each). CDR1 is MNHEY and CDR2 is SVGAGI in the germline V gene. This CDR3 spans 13 amino acids.

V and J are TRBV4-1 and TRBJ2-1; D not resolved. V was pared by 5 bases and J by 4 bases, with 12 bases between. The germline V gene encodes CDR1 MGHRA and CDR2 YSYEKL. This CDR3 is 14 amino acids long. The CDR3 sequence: CASSALTTYNEQFF. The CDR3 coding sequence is TGCGCCAGCAGCGCACTCACGACTTACAATGAGCAGTTCTTC.